These T cell receptor beta chains were read from a single sample in a study of cytomegalovirus exposure and HLA in healthy donors. This table comes from immunoSEQ multiplex PCR, and its TCRdb copy is limited to in-frame clones, with some not included. The sample contains about 140,000 clones, about 80% of which appear only once. The sample comprised PBMCs. All receptors come from a male donor in good health and CMV-seropositive. The CDR3 runs from the conserved cysteine through the conserved F or W. A D gene is named only where the DNA matches it firmly. Rows give clone size only sometimes, using once, few, many, or a class for an expanded clone.

>TRBD1|TRBV7-3|TRBJ1-1|NA
TGTGCCAGCAGCCTGACAGGGGGGAACACTGAAGCTTTCTTT
CASSLTGGNTEAFF
>NA|TRBV7-3|TRBJ2-7|NA
TGTGCCAGCAGCCCCCCCGGGTCCGACGAGCAGTACTTC
CASSPPGSDEQYF
>NA|TRBV27|TRBJ2-7|NA
TGTGCCAGCAGTTTATACGGGACTTACCCTTACGAGCAGTACTTC
CASSLYGTYPYEQYF
>NA|TRBV11-3|TRBJ2-1|few
TGTGCCAGCAGCTCCCCCCTCGGCGCGGATGAGCAGTTCTTC
CASSSPLGADEQFF
>NA|TRBV2|TRBJ2-1|NA
TGTGCCAGCAGTGAAGGGGAGGATATGGGAAGCAATGAGCAGTTCTTC
CASSEGEDMGSNEQFF
>NA|TRBV7-3|TRBJ2-1|NA
TGTGCCAGCAGCTTAATGCTAGGGGAAAACAATGAGCAGTTCTTC
CASSLMLGENNEQFF
>TRBD1|TRBV29-1|TRBJ2-7|NA
TGCAGCACCGGACAGGGTAGGGACGAGCAGTACTTC
CSTGQGRDEQYF
>TRBD2|TRBV27|TRBJ2-3|NA
TGTGCCAGCAGGGGACTAGCGGTTTTCACAGATACGCAGTATTTT
CASRGLAVFTDTQYF
>NA|TRBV19|TRBJ1-5|NA
TGTGCCACCACCCTACAGGGTAGCAATCAGCCCCAGCATTTT
CATTLQGSNQPQHF
>TRBD1|TRBV7-9|TRBJ1-1|NA
TGTGCCAGCAGCTTAGCGCAGGGCAGGGGGCATACTGAAGCTTTCTTT
CASSLAQGRGHTEAFF
>TRBD1|TRBV2|TRBJ1-2|NA
TGTGCCAGCAGCCAGACGGGACAGGGGGCGCGGGGCTACACCTTC
CASSQTGQGARGYTF
>NA|TRBV7-2|TRBJ2-7|NA
TGTGCCAGCAGCTCCCCCGGGAGCTACGAGCAGTACTTC
CASSSPGSYEQYF
>TRBD1|TRBV25-1|TRBJ1-1|NA
TGTGCCAGCAGCAAGCGACAGGGTGGCACTGAAGCTTTCTTT
CASSKRQGGTEAFF
>TRBD1|TRBV7-8|TRBJ1-6|NA
TGTGCCAGCAGCTTCCGGACAGGGGGAAGCAATTCACCCCTCCACTTT
CASSFRTGGSNSPLHF
>NA|TRBV28|TRBJ2-3|NA
TGTGCCAGCCAAGCTGGTACGACGCAGTATTTT
CASQAGTTQYF
>NA|TRBV11-2|TRBJ2-5|NA
TGTGCCAGCAGTTACAACGCGGGCGGGGAGACCCAGTACTTC
CASSYNAGGETQYF
>NA|TRBV4-1|TRBJ1-6|NA
TGCGCCAGCAGCCACCTTCTGGGAGAGGGAGGTGATTCACCCCTCCACTTT
CASSHLLGEGGDSPLHF
>TRBD1|TRBV6-5|TRBJ2-3|NA
TGTGCCAGCACTCAAGTGGGACAGCCTCCAGATACGCAGTATTTT
CASTQVGQPPDTQYF
>NA|TRBV19|TRBJ1-2|few
TGTGCCAGTAGTATCTTCTTGGGTGGCAGGAACTATGGCTACACCTTC
CASSIFLGGRNYGYTF
>TRBD1|TRBV9|TRBJ2-2|NA
TGTGCCAGCAGCGCCCCCGGGACAGGGCCCCCGTTTTTT
CASSAPGTGPPFF
>NA|TRBV6-1|TRBJ1-5|NA
TGTGCCAGCAGTGAAACAGATCAGCCCCAGCATTTT
CASSETDQPQHF
>TRBD1|TRBV9|TRBJ2-7|NA
TGTGCCAGCAGCGCGACCGGGACAGGGGCCTACGAGCAGTACTTC
CASSATGTGAYEQYF
>TRBD2|TRBV4-1|TRBJ2-7|few
TGCGCCAGCAGCCAACCCTTAGCGGGATACTACGAGCAGTACTTC
CASSQPLAGYYEQYF
>NA|TRBV19|TRBJ2-4|NA
TGTGCCAGTAGTATAGGTTCGGCCAAAAACATTCAGTACTTC
CASSIGSAKNIQYF
>TRBD1|TRBV5-1|TRBJ2-7|NA
TGCGCCAGCAGCAGGGACAGGCCACTAAGCTCCTACGAGCAGTACTTC
CASSRDRPLSSYEQYF
>TRBD1|TRBV6-5|TRBJ1-5|few
TGTGCCAGCAGTGACAGGGAGAATCAGCCCCAGCATTTT
CASSDRENQPQHF
>TRBD1|TRBV18|TRBJ2-7|NA
TGTGCCAGCTCACCGCGGACAGGGGAGAACCACTACGAGCAGTACTTC
CASSPRTGENHYEQYF
>TRBD1|TRBV7-9|TRBJ1-3|NA
TGTTCCAGCAGCTTAGCCAACTGGGACAGCCATCAAGGGAGAAACACCATATATTTT
CSSSLANWDSHQGRNTIYF
>NA|TRBV29-1|TRBJ1-2|NA
TGCAGCGTTGAGGGAGGGCCCAATGGCTACACCTTC
CSVEGGPNGYTF
>NA|TRBV6-1|TRBJ2-6|NA
TGTGCCAGCAGTGAAGTGTGGGGGGCTGGGGCCAACGTCCTGACTTTC
CASSEVWGAGANVLTF
>NA|TRBV2|TRBJ1-1|NA
TGTGCCAGCAGTGACCCCAGGGTCGGAACTGAAGCTTTCTTT
CASSDPRVGTEAFF
>NA|TRBV7-8|TRBJ1-2|NA
TGTGCCAGCAGTCGCGGGGAGTCTAACTATGGCTACACCTTC
CASSRGESNYGYTF
>TRBD1|TRBV19|TRBJ2-2|NA
TGTGCCAGTAGGGGGACAGAACTCACCGGGGAGCTGTTTTTT
CASRGTELTGELFF